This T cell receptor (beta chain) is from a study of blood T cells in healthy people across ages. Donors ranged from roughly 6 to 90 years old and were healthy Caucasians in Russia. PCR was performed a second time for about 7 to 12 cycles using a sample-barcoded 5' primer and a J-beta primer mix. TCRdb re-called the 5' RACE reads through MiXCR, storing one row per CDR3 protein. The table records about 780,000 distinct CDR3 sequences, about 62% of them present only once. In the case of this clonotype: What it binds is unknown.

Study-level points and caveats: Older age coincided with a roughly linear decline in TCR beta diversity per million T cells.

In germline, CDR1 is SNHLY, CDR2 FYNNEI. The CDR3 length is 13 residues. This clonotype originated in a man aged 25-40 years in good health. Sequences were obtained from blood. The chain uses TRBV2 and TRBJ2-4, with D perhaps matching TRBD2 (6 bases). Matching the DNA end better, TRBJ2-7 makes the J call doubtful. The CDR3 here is CASSGTEAYEQYF. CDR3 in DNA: TGTGCCAGCAGCGGGACTGAGGCCTACGAGCAGTACTTC.